The rows below give T cell receptor beta chains drawn from one sample of a study of PD-1 blockade in classical Hodgkin lymphoma. The repertoire was sequenced with immunoSEQ multiplex PCR; TCRdb's copy has only in-frame clones and lacks some. This sample has more than 95,000 clones, with approximately 89% found just once. The sequencing used peripheral blood mononuclear cells (PBMCs), collected before the fourth cycle of nivolumab. These receptor sequences come from a human donor with classical Hodgkin lymphoma. CDR3s include the opening cysteine and the closing phenylalanine or tryptophan. The order of the fields is D gene, clone size, J gene, V gene, CDR3 DNA, CDR3 protein. A D gene is named only where the DNA matches it firmly. Clone size is given for some rows only: seen once, a few or many times, or a class if the clone is expanded.

D gene: -
clone size: -
J gene: TRBJ1-4
V gene: TRBV9
CDR3 DNA: TGTGCCAGCAGCGTAGGGGGGCGGGATGAAAAACTGTTTTTT
CDR3 protein: CASSVGGRDEKLFF

D gene: -
clone size: few
J gene: TRBJ1-2
V gene: TRBV4-1
CDR3 DNA: TGCGCCAGCAGCCAGAGGGACAACTATGGCTACACCTTC
CDR3 protein: CASSQRDNYGYTF

D gene: -
clone size: -
J gene: TRBJ1-1
V gene: TRBV4-2
CDR3 DNA: TGTGCCAGCAGCCAAGCGGCTCAGGGTAGCACTGAAGCTTTCTTT
CDR3 protein: CASSQAAQGSTEAFF

D gene: -
clone size: -
J gene: TRBJ2-7
V gene: TRBV7-2
CDR3 DNA: TGTGCCAGCAGCCTCGACATGGTTTGGGCCGAGCAGTACTTC
CDR3 protein: CASSLDMVWAEQYF

D gene: -
clone size: once
J gene: TRBJ2-5
V gene: TRBV29-1
CDR3 DNA: TGCAGCGTTGGACGTTTGAGGGAGACCCAGTACTTC
CDR3 protein: CSVGRLRETQYF

D gene: -
clone size: -
J gene: TRBJ1-5
V gene: TRBV30
CDR3 DNA: TGTGCCTGGAGCGTTGGGACGACCGGCAATCAGCCCCAGCATTTT
CDR3 protein: CAWSVGTTGNQPQHF

D gene: TRBD2
clone size: -
J gene: TRBJ2-7
V gene: TRBV7-9
CDR3 DNA: TGTGCCAGCAGCCCCCACGGGACTATTTACGAGCAGTACTTC
CDR3 protein: CASSPHGTIYEQYF

D gene: -
clone size: few
J gene: TRBJ2-1
V gene: TRBV10-2
CDR3 DNA: TGCGCCAGCACCCCCGGCAATGAGCAGTTCTTC
CDR3 protein: CASTPGNEQFF

D gene: -
clone size: -
J gene: TRBJ2-2
V gene: TRBV7-2
CDR3 DNA: TGTGCCAGCAGCTTATTTAGGGGGACCGGGGAGCTGTTTTTT
CDR3 protein: CASSLFRGTGELFF

D gene: TRBD1
clone size: once
J gene: TRBJ2-3
V gene: TRBV9
CDR3 DNA: TGTGCCTCCGGACAGGGGAACACAGATACGCAGTATTTT
CDR3 protein: CASGQGNTDTQYF

D gene: TRBD2
clone size: -
J gene: TRBJ2-3
V gene: TRBV28
CDR3 DNA: TGTGCCAGCAGTTTGGTCACTAGCGGGTGGTTGGATACGCAGTATTTT
CDR3 protein: CASSLVTSGWLDTQYF

D gene: -
clone size: -
J gene: TRBJ1-1
V gene: TRBV28
CDR3 DNA: TGTGCCAGCATTGTCAGATCTGAAGCTTTCTTT
CDR3 protein: CASIVRSEAFF

D gene: -
clone size: -
J gene: TRBJ2-7
V gene: TRBV7-9
CDR3 DNA: TGTGCCAGCAGCTTAGCGGGAATAACCTACGAGCAGTACTTC
CDR3 protein: CASSLAGITYEQYF

D gene: -
clone size: few
J gene: TRBJ1-2
V gene: TRBV27
CDR3 DNA: TGTGCCAGCAGTTTATCTTTCGAGGCGGCGGGTCATGGCTACACCTTC
CDR3 protein: CASSLSFEAAGHGYTF

D gene: -
clone size: -
J gene: TRBJ2-7
V gene: TRBV14
CDR3 DNA: TGTGCCAGCAGCCAAGATCCCCCGGACAGCTACTCCTACGAGCAGTACTTC
CDR3 protein: CASSQDPPDSYSYEQYF

D gene: -
clone size: -
J gene: TRBJ2-3
V gene: TRBV2
CDR3 DNA: TGTGCCAGCAGTGAGGATCTGGGGTCAGATACGCAGTATTTT
CDR3 protein: CASSEDLGSDTQYF

D gene: TRBD2
clone size: -
J gene: TRBJ2-7
V gene: TRBV9
CDR3 DNA: TGTGCCAGCAGCGTATCAACTAGCGGCTACGAGCAGTACTTC
CDR3 protein: CASSVSTSGYEQYF

D gene: -
clone size: -
J gene: TRBJ2-5
V gene: TRBV7-9
CDR3 DNA: TGTGCCAGCAGCTTAAGGTTCGGAGGGAAGGAGGGTGGAGAGACCCAGTACTTC
CDR3 protein: CASSLRFGGKEGGETQYF

D gene: -
clone size: many
J gene: TRBJ1-2
V gene: TRBV2
CDR3 DNA: TGTGCCAGCAGAAGCTTGACAAGAGGCTACACCTTC
CDR3 protein: CASRSLTRGYTF

D gene: -
clone size: -
J gene: TRBJ2-3
V gene: TRBV7-9
CDR3 DNA: TGTGCCAGCAGCCAGTGGACCAGCACAGATACGCAGTATTTT
CDR3 protein: CASSQWTSTDTQYF

D gene: -
clone size: -
J gene: TRBJ2-7
V gene: TRBV19
CDR3 DNA: TGTGCCAGTAGCAGACCTCAGGGGCCACGCCCCCACGAGCAGTACTTC
CDR3 protein: CASSRPQGPRPHEQYF

D gene: -
clone size: few
J gene: TRBJ1-1
V gene: TRBV27
CDR3 DNA: TGTGCCAGCAGCACCTCGGTGGGAGATGAAGCTTTCTTT
CDR3 protein: CASSTSVGDEAFF

D gene: -
clone size: -
J gene: TRBJ2-6
V gene: TRBV5-1
CDR3 DNA: TGCGCCAGCAGCTTCGGGGGAGCCTACTCTGGGGCCAACGTCCTGACTTTC
CDR3 protein: CASSFGGAYSGANVLTF

D gene: -
clone size: -
J gene: TRBJ2-1
V gene: TRBV5-4
CDR3 DNA: TGTGCCAGCAGCTTGTTCATCTCCTCCTACAATGAGCAGTTCTTC
CDR3 protein: CASSLFISSYNEQFF

D gene: -
clone size: -
J gene: TRBJ1-2
V gene: TRBV28
CDR3 DNA: TGTGCCAGCAGCCACGGGCAGGACCTACACTATGGCTACACCTTC
CDR3 protein: CASSHGQDLHYGYTF

D gene: -
clone size: -
J gene: TRBJ1-1
V gene: TRBV28
CDR3 DNA: TGTGCCAGCAGTGGCCAGACTCTGACATCTGAAGCTTTCTTT
CDR3 protein: CASSGQTLTSEAFF

D gene: TRBD1
clone size: -
J gene: TRBJ2-3
V gene: TRBV19
CDR3 DNA: TGTGCCAGTAGTACTCGGGACAGTATTATCACAGATACGCAGTATTTT
CDR3 protein: CASSTRDSIITDTQYF

D gene: -
clone size: once
J gene: TRBJ2-1
V gene: TRBV6-6
CDR3 DNA: TGTGCCAGCACGGGGGCGTACAATGAGCAGTTCTTC
CDR3 protein: CASTGAYNEQFF

D gene: TRBD1
clone size: -
J gene: TRBJ2-7
V gene: TRBV4-2
CDR3 DNA: TGTGCCAGCAGCCAACTTTCGGGACAGGGGTCCTACGAGCAGTACTTC
CDR3 protein: CASSQLSGQGSYEQYF

D gene: TRBD2
clone size: -
J gene: TRBJ2-7
V gene: TRBV30
CDR3 DNA: TGTGCCTGGGGGAGTCCACCGGGGGGAGGTCAGTACTTC
CDR3 protein: CAWGSPPGGGQYF

D gene: TRBD1
clone size: once
J gene: TRBJ1-5
V gene: TRBV28
CDR3 DNA: TGTGCCAGCAGCCCTCTCCCGGACAGGGGATATAGCAATCAGCCCCAGCATTTT
CDR3 protein: CASSPLPDRGYSNQPQHF